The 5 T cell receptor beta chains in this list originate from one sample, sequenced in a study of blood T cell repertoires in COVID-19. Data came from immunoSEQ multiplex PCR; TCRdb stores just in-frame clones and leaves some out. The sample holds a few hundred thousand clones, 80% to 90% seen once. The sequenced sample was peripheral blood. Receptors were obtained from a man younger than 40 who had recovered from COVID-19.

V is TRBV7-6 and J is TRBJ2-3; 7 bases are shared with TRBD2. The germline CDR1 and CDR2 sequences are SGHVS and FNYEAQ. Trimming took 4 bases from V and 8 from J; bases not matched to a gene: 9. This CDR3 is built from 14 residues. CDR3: CASSSWEGTGTQYF. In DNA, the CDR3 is TGTGCCAGCAGCTCGTGGGAGGGCACGGGTACGCAGTATTTT.

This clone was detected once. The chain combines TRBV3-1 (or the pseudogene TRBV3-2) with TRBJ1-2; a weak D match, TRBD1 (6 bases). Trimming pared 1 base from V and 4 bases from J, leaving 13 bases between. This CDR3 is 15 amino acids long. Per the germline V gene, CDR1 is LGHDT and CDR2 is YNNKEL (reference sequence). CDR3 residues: CASSQASTGVYGYTF. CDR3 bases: TGTGCCAGCAGCCAAGCCTCGACAGGCGTCTATGGCTACACCTTC.

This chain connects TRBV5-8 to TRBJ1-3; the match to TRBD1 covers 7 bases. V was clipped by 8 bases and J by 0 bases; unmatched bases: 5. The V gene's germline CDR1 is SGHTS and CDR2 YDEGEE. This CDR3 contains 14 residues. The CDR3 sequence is CASRQGSSGNTIYF. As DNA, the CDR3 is TGTGCCAGTAGACAGGGCAGCTCTGGAAACACCATATATTTT.

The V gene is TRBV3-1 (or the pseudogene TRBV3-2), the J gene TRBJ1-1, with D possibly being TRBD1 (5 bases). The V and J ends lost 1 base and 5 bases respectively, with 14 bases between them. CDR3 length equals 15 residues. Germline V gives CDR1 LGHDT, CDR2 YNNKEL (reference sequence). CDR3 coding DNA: TGTGCCAGCAGCCAAGCCTTATCAGGGAGGACTGAAGCTTTCTTT. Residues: CASSQALSGRTEAFF.

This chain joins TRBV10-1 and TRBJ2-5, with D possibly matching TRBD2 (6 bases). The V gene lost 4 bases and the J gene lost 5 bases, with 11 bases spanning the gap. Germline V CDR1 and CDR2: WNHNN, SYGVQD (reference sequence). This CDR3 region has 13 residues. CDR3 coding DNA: TGCGCCAGCAGTGCTTGGGCGGGGGAGACCCAGTACTTC. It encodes CASSAWAGETQYF.